The 9 T cell receptor beta chains below come from one sample, sequenced in a study of resident and recirculating memory T cells in vitiligo. The protocol was immunoSEQ multiplex PCR, while the TCRdb copy is restricted to in-frame clones and leaves out a portion. The data contain 40,000 to 45,000 clones, about 90% of them singletons. Sample: blood. The receptors derive from a male donor with vitiligo.

The rearrangement uses TRBV9 and TRBJ2-2; 9 nucleotides align to TRBD2. The junction had 4 bases not matched to a gene; V was cut back by 4 bases and J by 3 bases. Germline V gene data show CDR1 as SGDLS and CDR2 as YYNGEE. The CDR3 is made up of 15 amino acids. The CDR3 DNA is TGTGCCAGCAGCCCTAAGCGGGGGGACACCGGGGAGCTGTTTTTT. It yields the protein CASSPKRGDTGELFF.

The chain has TRBV13 and TRBJ2-7; D might be TRBD1 (6 bases). This CDR3 contains 15 residues. Per germline, CDR1 PRHDT and CDR2 FYEKMQ (reference sequence). With 0 bases removed from V and 0 bases from J, the gap between germline ends came to 9 bases. CDR3 coding DNA: TGTGCCAGCAGCTTAGGGACAGGCTTCTCCTACGAGCAGTACTTC. It encodes CASSLGTGFSYEQYF.

The chain uses TRBV25-1 and TRBJ2-1, with 15 bases matching TRBD2. J was trimmed by 11 bases and V by 6 bases; bases with no gene match: 5. CDR1 and CDR2 from the germline V gene are MGHDK and SYGVNS. CDR3 length: 14 residues. The CDR3 here is CASSQGLAGGQQFF. In nucleotides, the CDR3 is TGTGCCAGCAGCCAGGGACTAGCGGGGGGCCAGCAGTTCTTC.

The rearrangement joins TRBV5-1 to TRBJ2-3; the match to TRBD1 covers 8 bases. The CDR3 contains 15 residues. Germline assignment: CDR1 SGHRS and CDR2 YFSETQ. Trimming cost V 2 bases and J 6 bases; bases outside gene matches: 8. The CDR3 DNA sequence: TGCGCCAGCAGCTTTGTGGCAGGGGGCCCCGATACGCAGTATTTT. Amino acid sequence: CASSFVAGGPDTQYF.

This sequence joins TRBV7-2 and TRBJ2-2; 9 positions match TRBD1. Losses at the gene ends were 6 bases for V and 5 bases for J; bases not matched to a gene: 10. CDR3 length equals 16 residues. CDR1 is SGHTA and CDR2 is FQGNSA in the germline V gene. CDR3 DNA: TGTGCCAGCAGAGCGGCGGGACAGGGAGAGACCGGGGAGCTGTTTTTT. This sequence encodes CASRAAGQGETGELFF.

The J gene is TRBJ1-2, the V gene TRBV6-1; D is unclear. The germline V gene encodes CDR1 MNHNS and CDR2 SASEGT. This CDR3 is 13 amino acids long. Between the trimmed V and J ends, which lost 7 bases and 4 bases, there was a span of 13 bases. Written as DNA, the CDR3 is TGTGCCAGCACTGTGAGCGAGGCCTATGGCTACACCTTC. This gives the protein CASTVSEAYGYTF.

The chain is built from TRBV2 and TRBJ2-7; tentative D call: TRBD1 (6 bases). V was shortened by 1 base and J by 3 bases, with 10 bases between the two germline ends. Germline-derived CDR1 and CDR2 are SNHLY and FYNNEI. CDR3 length: 14 residues. As DNA, the CDR3 is TGTGCCAGCAGTGAAGTGGTAGGGGGCTACGAGCAGTACTTC. Protein: CASSEVVGGYEQYF.

The rearrangement uses TRBV2 and TRBJ2-1; 10 nucleotides agree with TRBD1. The CDR3 has 17 amino acids. Unmatched junction bases numbered 2, after V lost 0 bases and J lost 0 bases. The germline V gene encodes CDR1 SNHLY and CDR2 FYNNEI. The CDR3 region is CASSEAGQGFSYNEQFF. CDR3 nucleotide sequence: TGTGCCAGCAGTGAAGCGGGACAGGGGTTCTCCTACAATGAGCAGTTCTTC. The full variable domain, rest sourced from reference TRBV2 and TRBJ2-1, is EPEVTQTPSHQVTQMGQEVILRCVPISNHLYFYWYRQILGQKVEFLVSFYNNEISEKSEIFDDQFSVERPDGSNFTLKIRSTKLEDSAMYFCASSEAGQGFSYNEQFFGPGTRLTVL.

The chain couples TRBV5-4 to TRBJ2-1; TRBD2 matches 10 bases. The CDR3 spans 16 residues. V gave up 3 bases and J gave up 7 bases; unmatched junction bases: 10. Per the germline V gene, CDR1 is SGHNT and CDR2 is YYREEE (reference sequence). The CDR3 DNA reads TGTGCCAGCAGCTGGGGCGCGAGCGGGGGGGCAAATGAGCAGTTCTTC. Its protein is CASSWGASGGANEQFF.